The rows below give T cell receptor beta chains drawn from one sample of a study of early stage breast cancer tumors. Some clones are missing from TCRdb's copy, which holds only in-frame ones; the method was immunoSEQ multiplex PCR. The repertoire consists of some 32,000 clones, with just under 75% occurring once and the leading ten covering about a tenth. The sample consisted of breast tumor tissue. These TCRs come from a person aged 25 to 45 with breast cancer. Both conserved end residues are part of each CDR3. A D gene is named only where the DNA matches it firmly. Clone sizes are given selectively: once, few, many, or a class where the clone is expanded.

d_call	v_call	clone_size	j_call	cdr3_nt	cdr3_aa
.	TRBV7-8	.	TRBJ2-2	TGTGCCAGCAGCAACCGGGACTTGAACACCGGGGAGCTGTTTTTT	CASSNRDLNTGELFF
TRBD1	TRBV18	.	TRBJ1-4	TGTGCCACCGGACAGGGTCCTGAAAAACTGTTTTTT	CATGQGPEKLFF
.	TRBV2	few	TRBJ1-6	TGTGCCAGCAGTGACTGGGGCACCGGTTCACCCCTCCACTTT	CASSDWGTGSPLHF
.	TRBV6-1	.	TRBJ2-7	TGTGCCAGCAGCGTCTTTGCGCAGTACTTC	CASSVFAQYF
.	TRBV7-6	.	TRBJ2-1	TGTGCCAGCAGCCCTGGGATGAGCTCCTACAATGAGCAGTTCTTC	CASSPGMSSYNEQFF
TRBD2	TRBV5-1	few	TRBJ2-7	TGCGCCAGCAGCTTGAAGTTAGCGGGAGACTACGAGCAGTACTTC	CASSLKLAGDYEQYF
.	TRBV6-6	.	TRBJ1-5	TGTGCCAGCAGTTCCGGACCTGGGGAAAATCAGCCCCAGCATTTT	CASSSGPGENQPQHF
.	TRBV9	.	TRBJ1-2	TGTGCCAGCAGCGTAGGGAAGGGTTTCGAGGGCTACACCTTC	CASSVGKGFEGYTF
.	TRBV11-2	.	TRBJ1-1	TGTGCCAGCAGCCAGGGGTCGGCAGGGACCCCTGAAGCTTTCTTT	CASSQGSAGTPEAFF
TRBD2	TRBV5-1	few	TRBJ2-1	TGCGCCAGCAGCTTCGACGGGACTAGCGGGGTCAATGAGCAGTTCTTC	CASSFDGTSGVNEQFF
TRBD1	TRBV18	.	TRBJ1-6	TGTGCCAGCTCGCCCACAGGGGAAGATTCACCCCTCCACTTT	CASSPTGEDSPLHF
TRBD2	TRBV6-6	few	TRBJ2-2	TGTGCCAGCAGTTACTCCAGAGGGACTAGCGCCGGGGAGCTGTTTTTT	CASSYSRGTSAGELFF
.	TRBV5-4	few	TRBJ2-7	TGTGCCAGCAGCTTCGGATCCTACGAGCAGTACTTC	CASSFGSYEQYF
.	TRBV18	.	TRBJ2-5	TGTGCCAGCTCACCATCAAGTAGGGGGGAGACCCAGTACTTC	CASSPSSRGETQYF
TRBD1	TRBV9	.	TRBJ1-2	TGTGCCAGCAGCGTAGCAGGGGGCTATGGCTACACCTTC	CASSVAGGYGYTF
TRBD1	TRBV27	.	TRBJ1-2	TGTGCCAGCAGTCGACAGGGGCCCAACTATGGCTACACCTTC	CASSRQGPNYGYTF
.	TRBV6-6	.	TRBJ1-3	TGTGCCAGCACCGAAGTGGGGGCTGGAGGAAACACCATATATTTT	CASTEVGAGGNTIYF
.	TRBV2	.	TRBJ2-5	TGTGCCAGCAGTGAATGGTCAAATCAAGAGACCCAGTACTTC	CASSEWSNQETQYF
.	TRBV12-2	.	TRBJ2-3	TGTGCAAGTCGCTCACGAGCGGGAGCGGAGAAAGATACGCAGTATTTT	CASRSRAGAEKDTQYF
.	TRBV6-5	once	TRBJ1-2	TGTGCCAGCAGTTACACGGGGCTTAACTATGGCTACACCTTC	CASSYTGLNYGYTF
.	TRBV27	once	TRBJ2-3	TGTGCCAGCAGTGTCCGGGACTTTTCAAGGGGGACGCAGTATTTT	CASSVRDFSRGTQYF
.	TRBV19	.	TRBJ2-2	TGTGCCAGTAGTATCACCTTGAACACCGGGGAGCTGTTTTTT	CASSITLNTGELFF
TRBD1	TRBV30	.	TRBJ2-1	TGTGCCTGGATTAGGGACAGGGCGACCGATGAGCAGTTCTTC	CAWIRDRATDEQFF
TRBD2	TRBV19	once	TRBJ2-7	TGTGCCAGTAGTAAACACCTCGGACTAGCGGGGCCCTACGACTCCTACGAGCAGTACTTC	CASSKHLGLAGPYDSYEQYF
.	TRBV25-1	.	TRBJ2-5	TGTGCCAGCAGTAAGAAGGACACGCAAGAGACCCAGTACTTC	CASSKKDTQETQYF
.	TRBV2	once	TRBJ2-5	TGTGCCAGCAGTGAATTGGTAGCGGAAGAGACCCAGTACTTC	CASSELVAEETQYF
.	TRBV18	.	TRBJ1-6	TGTGCCAGCTCACCTCGCAGTCAAGCCAATTCACCCCTCCACTTT	CASSPRSQANSPLHF